This T cell receptor (beta chain) was sequenced during a study of blood T cell repertoires in COVID-19. Background on the study: The cDNA or gDNA used as material had been derived from T cells, B-cell-depleted T cells, or PBMCs.

Clones were read by immunoSEQ multiplex PCR, and TCRdb kept only the in-frame ones, dropping some. This table holds about 68,000 clones, just over 85% found once. Germline CDR1 reads LNHDA; CDR2 reads SQIVND (reference sequence). The CDR3 sequence is 16 residues long. V lost 1 base and J lost 4, with 17 bases in between. The sequence was obtained from a man between 25 and 39 years old with acute or convalescent COVID-19. The gene calls are TRBV19 and TRBJ2-7, with D tentatively TRBD1 (5 bases). The sequenced sample consisted of peripheral blood. DNA of the CDR3: TGTGCCAGTAGTATAGGACAGCCTTCCCTTGGGTACGAGCAGTACTTC. It codes for CASSIGQPSLGYEQYF. The full variable domain, in which reference TRBV19 and TRBJ2-7 provide the parts outside the CDR3, is DGGITQSPKYLFRKEGQNVTLSCEQNLNHDAMYWYRQDPGQGLRLIYYSQIVNDFQKGDIAEGYSVSREKKESFPLTVTSAQKNPTAFYLCASSIGQPSLGYEQYFGPGTRLTVT.